This T cell receptor beta chain stems from a study of blood T cell repertoires in COVID-19. Among Cohort 3 donors, those recovered had two negative PCRs, clearance, or symptom resolution. In the original workflow: Counts of nucleated cells, estimated from reference gene primer amplification, were obtained. TCRdb's table, derived via immunoSEQ multiplex PCR, lists solely in-frame clones and lacks some. The DNA was the basis for D and trimming; V, J and clone size are from that table. The profile covers 250,000 to 300,000 clones, with 85% to 90% appearing a single time and about 16% taken by the ten largest. The source is a young man who had recovered from COVID-19. Source material: PBMCs or T cells enriched from blood (not recorded which).

The CDR3 bases are TGTGCCACCATGAGGAGACAGGGGCGGCCATTTTGGGATGAGCAGTTCTTC. Its protein is CATMRRQGRPFWDEQFF. The chain recombines TRBV24-1 with TRBJ2-1, with 8 bases identical to TRBD1. With 8 bases clipped from V and 8 bases from J, the junction kept 19 bases outside the gene matches. Germline loops: CDR1 KGHDR, CDR2 SFDVKD. The CDR3 has 17 amino acids.